This T cell receptor beta chain originates from a study of breast tumors, draining lymph nodes, adjacent tissues. The CDR3 length is 17 residues. CDR1 LGHDT and CDR2 YNNKEL come from the germline V gene (reference sequence). The ends were cut back, 6 bases at V and 0 bases at J, with 18 bases in the middle. By sample fraction, this clonotype is medium-sized. The antigen is unknown. General study results and limits: Compared with lymph nodes, tumors were less diverse; compared with nontumor tissue, more. Data only fit, rather than demonstrated, lymph node origin of most tumor T cells.

TCRdb passed the multiplex PCR reads through MiXCR, listing each CDR3 protein once. This sample carries some 21,000 distinct CDR3 sequences, approximately 49% of them seen once, and the ten largest clones take roughly 8%. Sequenced input: breast tumor tissue. The TCR sequence derives from a female donor with breast cancer. Some clones in this sample may be carry-over from other donors' samples. The rearrangement joins TRBV3-1 to TRBJ1-3; weak D call: TRBD1 (6 bases). The CDR3: CASRPQQGTRSGNTIYF. The CDR3 nucleotides read TGTGCCAGCAGACCACAACAGGGAACCCGCTCTGGAAACACCATATATTTT.